This T cell receptor (beta chain) is drawn from a study of cytomegalovirus exposure and HLA in healthy donors. Study outcomes and limitations: Some V segments (TRBV6-2 and TRBV6-3 among them) were excluded as indistinguishable. Reportedly, fewer N-insertions than the approximately 680-donor mean appeared in an Asian-associated ancestry cluster in a later analysis.

For this clone: Its target is not known.

Primers: 60 Vbeta forward and 13 Jbeta reverse. Sequencing used immunoSEQ multiplex PCR; TCRdb keeps in-frame clones, though not all of them. The sample lists around 220,000 clones; about 83% were seen once. The V gene lost 3 bases and the J gene lost 4 bases, with 10 bases spanning the gap. Looked up from germline, CDR1 is KGHSY and CDR2 is FQNENV. The CDR3 contains 15 residues. The origin of this receptor is a girl between 10 and 17 years old in good health and CMV-seronegative. V usage is TRBV16 and J usage is TRBJ2-6; D possibly corresponds to TRBD1 (6 bases). The sample consisted of PBMCs. CDR3 sequence: CASSQGAEGANVLTF. The CDR3 bases are TGTGCCAGCAGCCAGGGGGCGGAAGGGGCCAACGTCCTGACTTTC. Filled out from reference TRBV16 and TRBJ2-6, the complete variable domain reads GEEVAQTPKHLVRGEGQKAKLYCAPIKGHSYVFWYQQVLKNEFKFLISFQNENVFDETGMPKERFSAKCLPNSPCSLEIQATKLEDSAVYFCASSQGAEGANVLTFGAGSRLTVL.